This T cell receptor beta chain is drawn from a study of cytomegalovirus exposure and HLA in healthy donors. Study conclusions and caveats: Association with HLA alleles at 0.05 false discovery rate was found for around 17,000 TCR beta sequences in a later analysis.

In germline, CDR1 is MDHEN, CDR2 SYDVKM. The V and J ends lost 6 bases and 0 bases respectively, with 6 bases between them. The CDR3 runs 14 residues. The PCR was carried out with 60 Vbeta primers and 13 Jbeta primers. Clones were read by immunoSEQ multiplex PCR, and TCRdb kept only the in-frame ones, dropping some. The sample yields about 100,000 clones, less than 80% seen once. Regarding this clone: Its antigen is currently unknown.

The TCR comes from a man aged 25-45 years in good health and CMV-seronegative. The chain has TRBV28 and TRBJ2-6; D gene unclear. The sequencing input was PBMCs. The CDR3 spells CASRSPSGANVLTF. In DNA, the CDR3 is TGTGCCAGCAGGAGTCCCTCTGGGGCCAACGTCCTGACTTTC.